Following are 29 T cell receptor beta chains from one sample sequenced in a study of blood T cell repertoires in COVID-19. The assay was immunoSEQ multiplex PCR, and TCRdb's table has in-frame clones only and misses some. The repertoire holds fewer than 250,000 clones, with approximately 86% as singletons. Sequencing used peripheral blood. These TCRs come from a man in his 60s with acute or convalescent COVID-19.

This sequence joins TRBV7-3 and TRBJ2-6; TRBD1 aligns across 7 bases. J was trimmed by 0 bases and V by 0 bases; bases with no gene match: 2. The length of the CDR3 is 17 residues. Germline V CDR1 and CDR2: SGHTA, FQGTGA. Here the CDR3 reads CASSLTGGLSGANVLTF. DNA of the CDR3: TGTGCCAGCAGCTTAACAGGGGGCCTCTCTGGGGCCAACGTCCTGACTTTC. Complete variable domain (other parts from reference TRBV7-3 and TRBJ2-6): GAGVSQTPSNKVTEKGKYVELRCDPISGHTALYWYRQSLGQGPEFLIYFQGTGAADDSGLPNDRFFAVRPEGSVSTLKIQRTERGDSAVYLCASSLTGGLSGANVLTFGAGSRLTVL.

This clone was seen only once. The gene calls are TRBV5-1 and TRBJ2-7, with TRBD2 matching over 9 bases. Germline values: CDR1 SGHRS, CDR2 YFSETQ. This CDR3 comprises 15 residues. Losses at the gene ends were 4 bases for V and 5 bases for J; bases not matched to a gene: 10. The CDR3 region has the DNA TGCGCCAGCAGCCGCTCCGGGACTAGCTCGGACGAGCAGTACTTC. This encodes CASSRSGTSSDEQYF.

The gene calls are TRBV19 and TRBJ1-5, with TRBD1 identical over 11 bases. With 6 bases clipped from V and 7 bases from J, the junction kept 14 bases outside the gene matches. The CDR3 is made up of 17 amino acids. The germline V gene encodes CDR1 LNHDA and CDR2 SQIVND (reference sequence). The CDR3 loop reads CASRTTHGQGARQPQHF. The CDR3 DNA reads TGTGCCAGTAGAACGACACATGGACAGGGGGCGAGGCAGCCCCAGCATTTT.

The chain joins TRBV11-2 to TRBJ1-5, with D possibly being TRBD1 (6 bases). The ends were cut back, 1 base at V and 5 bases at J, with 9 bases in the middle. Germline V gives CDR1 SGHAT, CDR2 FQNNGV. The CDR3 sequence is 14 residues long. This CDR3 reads CASSLGGRYQPQHF. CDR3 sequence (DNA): TGTGCCAGCAGCTTAGGGGGGCGATATCAGCCCCAGCATTTT.

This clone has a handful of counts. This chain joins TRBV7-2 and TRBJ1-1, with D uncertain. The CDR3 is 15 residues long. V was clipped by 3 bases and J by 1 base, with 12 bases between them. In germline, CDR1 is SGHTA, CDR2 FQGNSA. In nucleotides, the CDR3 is TGTGCCAGCAGCTTCAGTGGGAGCAAGAACACTGAAGCTTTCTTT. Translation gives CASSFSGSKNTEAFF.

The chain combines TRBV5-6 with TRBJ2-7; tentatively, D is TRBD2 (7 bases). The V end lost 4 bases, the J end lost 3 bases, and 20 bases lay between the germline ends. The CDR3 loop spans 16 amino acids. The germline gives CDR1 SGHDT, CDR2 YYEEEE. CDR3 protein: CASSLGRGAPLYEQYF. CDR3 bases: TGTGCCAGCAGCCTTGGTCGGGGGGCTCCCCTCTACGAGCAGTACTTC. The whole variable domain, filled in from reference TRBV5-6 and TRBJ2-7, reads DAGVTQSPTHLIKTRGQQVTLRCSPKSGHDTVSWYQQALGQGPQFIFQYYEEEERQRGNFPDRFSGHQFPNYSSELNVNALLLGDSALYLCASSLGRGAPLYEQYFGPGTRLTVT.

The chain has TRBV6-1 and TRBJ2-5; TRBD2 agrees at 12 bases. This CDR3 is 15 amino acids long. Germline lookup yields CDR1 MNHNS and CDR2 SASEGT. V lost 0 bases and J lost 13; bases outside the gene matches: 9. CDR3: CASSEASLAGGAWYF. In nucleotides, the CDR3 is TGTGCCAGCAGTGAAGCTTCACTAGCGGGGGGAGCTTGGTACTTC.

CDR3 nucleotide sequence: TGTGCCAGCAGTTACTCAGCCGCAGGAGGCTCCTACGAGCAGTACTTC. Encoded protein: CASSYSAAGGSYEQYF. The rearrangement joins TRBV6-5 to TRBJ2-7; D possibly corresponds to TRBD2 (5 bases). Germline V lookup: CDR1 MNHEY, CDR2 SVGAGI. Deletions cut 0 bases from V and 0 bases from J, with 12 bases between. This CDR3 comprises 16 residues.

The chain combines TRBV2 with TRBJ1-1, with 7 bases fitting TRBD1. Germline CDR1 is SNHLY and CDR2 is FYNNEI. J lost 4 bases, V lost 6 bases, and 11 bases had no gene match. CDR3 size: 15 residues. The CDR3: CASRELTGTGTEAFF. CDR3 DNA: TGTGCCAGCAGAGAGTTGACAGGGACGGGCACTGAAGCTTTCTTT.

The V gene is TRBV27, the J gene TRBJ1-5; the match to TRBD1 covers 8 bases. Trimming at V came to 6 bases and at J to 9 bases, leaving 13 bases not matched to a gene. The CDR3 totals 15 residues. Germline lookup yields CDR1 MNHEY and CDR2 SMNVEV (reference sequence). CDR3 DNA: TGTGCCAGCAGCCAGGCAGGGGGCGTGACAGGGCCCCAGCATTTT. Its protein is CASSQAGGVTGPQHF.

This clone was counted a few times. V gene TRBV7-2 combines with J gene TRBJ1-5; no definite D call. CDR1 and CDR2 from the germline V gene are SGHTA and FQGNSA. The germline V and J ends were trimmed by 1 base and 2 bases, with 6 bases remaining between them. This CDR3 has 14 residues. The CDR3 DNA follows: TGTGCCAGCAGCTTAGACTACCGCAATCAGCCCCAGCATTTT. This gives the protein CASSLDYRNQPQHF.

DNA for the CDR3: TGTGCCAGTAGTAGGCTCGGGGGCTACACCTTC. Its translation is CASSRLGGYTF. The chain uses TRBV19 and TRBJ1-2; D call uncertain. V dropped 4 bases and J dropped 8 bases, with 8 bases sitting between them. The germline gives CDR1 LNHDA, CDR2 SQIVND (reference sequence). This CDR3 is 11 amino acids long.

CDR3 loop: CASSLPWTGAFF. CDR3 nucleotides: TGTGCCAGCAGCTTACCTTGGACAGGGGCTTTCTTT. The J gene is TRBJ1-1, the V gene TRBV3-1 (or the pseudogene TRBV3-2); TRBD1 matches at 8 bases. The ends lost 5 bases at V and 11 bases at J; junction bases unmatched: 7. This CDR3 region has 12 residues. Germline values: CDR1 LGHDT, CDR2 YNNKEL (reference sequence).

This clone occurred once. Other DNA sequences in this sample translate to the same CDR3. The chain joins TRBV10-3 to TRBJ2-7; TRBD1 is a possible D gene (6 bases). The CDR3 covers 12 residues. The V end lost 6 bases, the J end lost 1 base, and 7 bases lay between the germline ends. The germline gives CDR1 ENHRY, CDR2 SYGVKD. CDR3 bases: TGTGCCATCAGACAGGGATCCTACGAGCAGTACTTC. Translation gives CAIRQGSYEQYF.

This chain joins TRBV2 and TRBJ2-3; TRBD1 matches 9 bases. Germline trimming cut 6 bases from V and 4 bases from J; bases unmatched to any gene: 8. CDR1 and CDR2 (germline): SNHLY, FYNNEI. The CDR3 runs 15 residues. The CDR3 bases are TGTGCCAGCAGCGAGGGGACAGGGAGGGCAGATACGCAGTATTTT. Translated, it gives CASSEGTGRADTQYF.

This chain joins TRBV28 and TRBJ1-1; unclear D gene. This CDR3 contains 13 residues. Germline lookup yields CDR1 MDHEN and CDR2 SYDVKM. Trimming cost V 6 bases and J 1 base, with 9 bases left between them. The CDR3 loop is CASRKQRNTEAFF. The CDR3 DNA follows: TGTGCCAGCAGAAAACAACGGAACACTGAAGCTTTCTTT.

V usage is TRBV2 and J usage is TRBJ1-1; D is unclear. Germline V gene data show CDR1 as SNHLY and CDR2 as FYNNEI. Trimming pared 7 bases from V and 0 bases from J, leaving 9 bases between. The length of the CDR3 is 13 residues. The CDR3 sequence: CASTGSMNTEAFF. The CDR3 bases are TGTGCCAGCACAGGATCGATGAACACTGAAGCTTTCTTT. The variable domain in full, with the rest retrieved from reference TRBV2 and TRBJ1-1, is EPEVTQTPSHQVTQMGQEVILRCVPISNHLYFYWYRQILGQKVEFLVSFYNNEISEKSEIFDDQFSVERPDGSNFTLKIRSTKLEDSAMYFCASTGSMNTEAFFGQGTRLTVV.

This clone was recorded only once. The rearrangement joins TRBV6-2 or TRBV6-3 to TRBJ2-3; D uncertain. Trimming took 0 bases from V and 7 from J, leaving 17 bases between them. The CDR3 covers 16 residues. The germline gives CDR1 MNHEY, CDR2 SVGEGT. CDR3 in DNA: TGTGCCAGCAGTTACTCGTCGACTGCCGTCCTGAATACGCAGTATTTT. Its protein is CASSYSSTAVLNTQYF.

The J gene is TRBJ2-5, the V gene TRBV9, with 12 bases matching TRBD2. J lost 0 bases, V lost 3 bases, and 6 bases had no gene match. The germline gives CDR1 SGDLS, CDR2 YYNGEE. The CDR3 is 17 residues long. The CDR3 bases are TGTGCCAGCAGCGCCATCCTAGCGGGGGGGCACCAAGAGACCCAGTACTTC. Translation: CASSAILAGGHQETQYF.

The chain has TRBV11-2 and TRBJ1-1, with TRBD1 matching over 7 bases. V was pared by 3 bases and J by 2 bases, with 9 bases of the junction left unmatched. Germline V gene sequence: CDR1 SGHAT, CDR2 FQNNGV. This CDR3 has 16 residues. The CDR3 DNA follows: TGTGCCAGCAGCTTCATGAGTAGGGGGCGAAACACTGAAGCTTTCTTT. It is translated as CASSFMSRGRNTEAFF.

In DNA, the CDR3 is TGTGCCAGCAGCCAGCGGCTCCCCAAGTTCGGTAATGAAAAACTGTTTTTT. It yields the protein CASSQRLPKFGNEKLFF. V is TRBV3-1 (or the pseudogene TRBV3-2) and J is TRBJ1-4; D ambiguous. Trimming shortened V by 3 bases and J by 4 bases, and 18 bases separated the two germline ends. Germline CDR1 reads LGHDT; CDR2 reads YNNKEL (reference sequence). The CDR3 spans 17 residues.

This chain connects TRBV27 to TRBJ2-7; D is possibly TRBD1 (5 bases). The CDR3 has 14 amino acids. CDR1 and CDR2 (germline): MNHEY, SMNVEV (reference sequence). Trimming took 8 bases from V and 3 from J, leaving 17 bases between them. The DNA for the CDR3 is TGTGCCAGCGCGCCGTGGGGCAGCCACTACGAGCAGTACTTC. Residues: CASAPWGSHYEQYF.

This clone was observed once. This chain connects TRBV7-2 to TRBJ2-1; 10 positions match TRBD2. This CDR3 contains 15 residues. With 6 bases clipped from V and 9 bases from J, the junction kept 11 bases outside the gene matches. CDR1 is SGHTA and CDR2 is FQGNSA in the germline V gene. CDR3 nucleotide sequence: TGTGCCAGCAGGTTGAGCGGGGGGGCTTTGGGTGAGCAGTTCTTC. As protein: CASRLSGGALGEQFF.

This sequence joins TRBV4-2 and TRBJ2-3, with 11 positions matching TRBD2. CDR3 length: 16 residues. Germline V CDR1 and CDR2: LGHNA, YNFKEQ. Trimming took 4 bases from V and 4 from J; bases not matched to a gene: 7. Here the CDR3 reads CASSPSLAGGADTQYF. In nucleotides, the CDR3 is TGTGCCAGCAGCCCGAGCCTAGCGGGGGGTGCAGATACGCAGTATTTT.

Written as DNA, the CDR3 is TGTGCCATCAGTGGACAGGGACTAGCCAAAAACATTCAGTACTTC. Amino acids: CAISGQGLAKNIQYF. The rearrangement uses TRBV10-3 and TRBJ2-4; D might be TRBD1 (7 bases). The CDR3 runs to 15 residues. V shed 4 bases and J shed 0 bases, with 10 bases lying between them. Per the germline V gene, CDR1 is ENHRY and CDR2 is SYGVKD.

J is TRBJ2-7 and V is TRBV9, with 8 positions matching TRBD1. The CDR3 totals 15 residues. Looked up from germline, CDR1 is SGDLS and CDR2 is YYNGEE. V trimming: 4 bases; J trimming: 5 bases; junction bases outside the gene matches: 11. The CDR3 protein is CASSPWTGRTDEQYF. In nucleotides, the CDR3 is TGTGCCAGCAGCCCCTGGACAGGGCGCACTGACGAGCAGTACTTC.

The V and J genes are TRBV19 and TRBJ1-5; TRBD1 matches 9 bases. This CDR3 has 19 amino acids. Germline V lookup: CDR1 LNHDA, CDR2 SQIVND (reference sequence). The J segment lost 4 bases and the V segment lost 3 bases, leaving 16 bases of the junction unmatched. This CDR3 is CASSMDRGTGRGLNQPQHF. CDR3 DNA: TGTGCCAGTAGTATGGACAGGGGAACCGGACGGGGTCTTAATCAGCCCCAGCATTTT.

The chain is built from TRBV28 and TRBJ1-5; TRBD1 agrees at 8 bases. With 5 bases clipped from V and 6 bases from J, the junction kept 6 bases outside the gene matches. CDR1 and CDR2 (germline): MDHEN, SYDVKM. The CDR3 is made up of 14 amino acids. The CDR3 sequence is CASSETGARQPQHF. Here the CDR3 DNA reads TGTGCCAGCAGTGAGACAGGGGCCCGTCAGCCCCAGCATTTT.

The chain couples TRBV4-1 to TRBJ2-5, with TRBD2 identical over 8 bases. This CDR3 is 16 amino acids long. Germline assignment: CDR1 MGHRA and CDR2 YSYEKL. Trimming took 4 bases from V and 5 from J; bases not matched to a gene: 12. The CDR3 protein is CASSPIGGGRRETQYF. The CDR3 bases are TGCGCCAGCAGCCCTATCGGGGGGGGGCGTAGGGAGACCCAGTACTTC.